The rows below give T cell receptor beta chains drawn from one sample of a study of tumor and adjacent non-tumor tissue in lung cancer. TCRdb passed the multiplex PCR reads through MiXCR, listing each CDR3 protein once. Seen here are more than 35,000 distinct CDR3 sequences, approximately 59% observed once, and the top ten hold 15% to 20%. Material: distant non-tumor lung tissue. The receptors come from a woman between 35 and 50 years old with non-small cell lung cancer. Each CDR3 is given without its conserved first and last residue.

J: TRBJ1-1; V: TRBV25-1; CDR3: ATQGKGGTEAF
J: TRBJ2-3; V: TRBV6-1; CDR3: ANSEDPGGTTNTQY
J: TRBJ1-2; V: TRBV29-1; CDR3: DVQTQQGNYGYT
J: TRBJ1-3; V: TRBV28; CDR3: VSTHGGLFSGNTIY
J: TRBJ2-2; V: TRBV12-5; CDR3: ASGLLGIENIGELF
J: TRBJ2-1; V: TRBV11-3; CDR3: ASSFPGQGSNERF
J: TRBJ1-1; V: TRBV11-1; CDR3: ASSPGTGDEAF
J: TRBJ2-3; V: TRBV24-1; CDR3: ATKAGYNTDTQY
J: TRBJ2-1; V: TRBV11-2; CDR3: ASSLDPSWGIEQF
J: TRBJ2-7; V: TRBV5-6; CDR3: ASSSQLYEQC
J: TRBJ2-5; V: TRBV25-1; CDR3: ASSDPRVSGETQY
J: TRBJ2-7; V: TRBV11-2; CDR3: ANSGGLAGGLGEQY
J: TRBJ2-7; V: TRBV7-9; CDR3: ASCLGTGPSYEQY
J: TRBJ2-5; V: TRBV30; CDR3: AWSNSGLAGDETQY
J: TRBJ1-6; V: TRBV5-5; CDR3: ASSFWGDNSPLH
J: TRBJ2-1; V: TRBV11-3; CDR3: TSRRGLAGDEQF
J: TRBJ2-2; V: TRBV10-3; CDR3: AIRPGTGASNTGELF
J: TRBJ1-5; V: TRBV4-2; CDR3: ASGQDKQGNQPQH
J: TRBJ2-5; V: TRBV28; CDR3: ARSFSGGAETKY
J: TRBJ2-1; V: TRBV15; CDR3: AASRAGGQKYDEQF
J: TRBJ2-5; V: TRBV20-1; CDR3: SANTHNLAGGVGETQY
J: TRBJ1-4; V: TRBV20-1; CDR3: SARRPTNGKLF
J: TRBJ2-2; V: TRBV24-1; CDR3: DTSEDSLTGELF
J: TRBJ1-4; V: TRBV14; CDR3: AISQRKDSSPTNEKLF
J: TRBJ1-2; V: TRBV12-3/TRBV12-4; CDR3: ASSYDRPNYGYT
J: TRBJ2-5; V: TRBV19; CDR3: ASSESGSSKTQY
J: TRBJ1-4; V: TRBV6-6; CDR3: ASSYKGQGGTNEKLF
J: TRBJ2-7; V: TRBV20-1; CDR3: SARSGLIKQY
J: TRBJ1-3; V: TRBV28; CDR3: ANSLAGVRGVIPPGNTIY
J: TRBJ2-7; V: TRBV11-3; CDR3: ASSSGQDSHEQY
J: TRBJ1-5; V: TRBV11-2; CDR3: ASTLHGSRQPQH
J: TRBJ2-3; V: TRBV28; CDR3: ASSLGSIDTQY
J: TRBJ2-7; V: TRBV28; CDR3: ASSLWSVRRSIEQY
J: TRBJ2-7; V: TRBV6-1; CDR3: TSSEQGGYIYEQC
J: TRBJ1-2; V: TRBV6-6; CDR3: ASSHAVRSTTYGYT
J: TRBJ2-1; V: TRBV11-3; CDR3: ASSSRAPTVYNEQF
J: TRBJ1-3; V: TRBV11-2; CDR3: ASSAPQSLNTIY
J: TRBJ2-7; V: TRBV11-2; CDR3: ASSLEDRYEMY
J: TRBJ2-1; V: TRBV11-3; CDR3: VGSSPGQGSNEQF
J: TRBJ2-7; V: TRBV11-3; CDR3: ASSPGTGSGEQY
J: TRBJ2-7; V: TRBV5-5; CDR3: ALRDSTYEQY
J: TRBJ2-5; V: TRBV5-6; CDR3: ASSLEGRRGETQY
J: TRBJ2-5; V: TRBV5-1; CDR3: ASAIQETQY
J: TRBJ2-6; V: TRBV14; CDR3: ASSPRGSGANVQT
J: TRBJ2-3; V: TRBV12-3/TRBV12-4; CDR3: TTLIPTEGPDAHY
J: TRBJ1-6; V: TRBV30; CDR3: AWSVRGLNNSPLH
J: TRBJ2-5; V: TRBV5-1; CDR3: ASSVGQGAQWSKTQY
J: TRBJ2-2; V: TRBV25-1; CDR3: ASNQGTGELF
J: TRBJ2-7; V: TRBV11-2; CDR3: ANSHVAAEQY
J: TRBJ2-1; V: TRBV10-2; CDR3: ASSDSSWSSYNEQF
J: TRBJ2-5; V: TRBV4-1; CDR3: ACSQGLGTQETQY